The clone carrying this TCR beta chain was seen a handful of times. What it binds is not known. The data belong to a study of post-analysis software for immune sequencing data. Looking at the study overall: Disease courses included relapsing-remitting, secondary progressive and progressive-relapsing multiple sclerosis. Study results and caveats: When the samples were clustered directly with F measure, those that had been prepared in the same batch showed strong co-clustering. People with multiple sclerosis had a significantly lower normalized Chao1 diversity than controls did.

Every TCR beta cDNA library bore unique molecular identifiers. Yield was 450,000 to 650,000 cDNA molecules from around 1 to 9.1 million T cells. One entry per CDR3 protein, called by TCRdb with MiXCR from the PCR reads. This table holds roughly 570,000 distinct CDR3 sequences, around a third found once. This clonotype was sampled from a girl between 2 and 17 years old with multiple sclerosis. Sequencing was carried out using blood.

CDR3 amino acids: CASSHVRAVPGYGYTF. The CDR3 nucleotides read TGTGCCAGCAGTCACGTCCGGGCCGTGCCCGGCTATGGCTACACCTTC. The chain recombines TRBV6-1 with TRBJ1-2, with unresolved D. Trimming took 5 bases from V and 4 from J, leaving 20 bases between them. Germline-derived CDR1 and CDR2 are MNHNS and SASEGT. CDR3 length: 16 amino acids.